A selection of T cell receptor beta chains follows, all from one sample in a study of OX40 agonist ivuxolimab in advanced cancers. Assay: immunoSEQ multiplex PCR; the TCRdb copy retains only in-frame clones and omits some. In the table there are more than 85,000 clones, roughly nine tenths of which are singletons. This specimen consisted of CD4+ or CD8+ T cells sorted from blood, obtained in a trial of the OX40 agonist ivuxolimab. These receptors all come from an adult with an advanced solid tumor such as melanoma, head and neck, liver or kidney cancer. CDR3s leave out the opening cysteine and the closing phenylalanine or tryptophan. Fields, in order: J gene, V gene, CDR3 protein.

J: TRBJ2-5
V: TRBV6-4
CDR3: AREEPHYTLETQY

J: TRBJ2-3
V: TRBV18
CDR3: ASSPRPYGTDTQY

J: TRBJ2-3
V: TRBV7-9
CDR3: ASSLDGSPIDTQY

J: TRBJ2-1
V: TRBV7-2
CDR3: ASSLGLAFNEQF

J: TRBJ2-7
V: TRBV6-6
CDR3: ASTFTGVEQY

J: TRBJ2-3
V: TRBV29-1
CDR3: SAIRTEDTQY

J: TRBJ2-1
V: TRBV14
CDR3: ASSQGGRAGEQF

J: TRBJ2-1
V: TRBV7-2
CDR3: ASSSMGSRTSEQF

J: TRBJ2-3
V: TRBV5-1
CDR3: ASSPGQTTDTQY

J: TRBJ2-5
V: TRBV11-2
CDR3: ASSLNPGQSQETQY

J: TRBJ1-1
V: TRBV11-3
CDR3: ASSPGQGRCTEAF

J: TRBJ1-5
V: TRBV19
CDR3: ASSIGVISNQPQH

J: TRBJ2-7
V: TRBV6-6
CDR3: ASSYQTPHPYEQY

J: TRBJ2-7
V: TRBV2
CDR3: ASSEHGTGQGYPYEQY

J: TRBJ2-2
V: TRBV2
CDR3: ASMSSGRAGELF

J: TRBJ2-4
V: TRBV16
CDR3: ASSQRMSAPNIQY

J: TRBJ2-6
V: TRBV6-4
CDR3: ASSASGANVLT

J: TRBJ1-1
V: TRBV18
CDR3: ASSPTRQGREAF

J: TRBJ1-5
V: TRBV6-5
CDR3: ASRGLGANQPQH

J: TRBJ2-7
V: TRBV19
CDR3: ASSIGDRGGYEQY

J: TRBJ2-7
V: TRBV6-6
CDR3: ASRGQGTYEQY

J: TRBJ2-3
V: TRBV14
CDR3: ASSQEAGTRYLDTQY

J: TRBJ2-7
V: TRBV5-6
CDR3: ASNSLAGGTYEQY